This T cell receptor (beta chain) was retrieved from a study of spatial heterogeneity in lung cancer. Study outcomes and limitations: Among tumor T cells, estimated coverage was around 6.8% for alpha chains and approximately 13% for beta chains. Counts that tracked tumor mutation counts were those of expanded intratumoral alpha and beta TCRs.

TCRdb used MiXCR to reprocess the 5' RACE reads, holding one entry per CDR3 protein. Of just under 1,500 distinct CDR3 sequences in the sample, roughly 8.2% were seen once. The time point is: sample taken at primary tumor resection. Donors were around 70 untreated early-stage non-small cell lung cancer patients. Tumor, nontumor lung or frozen PBMC supplied whole RNA, sequenced without sorting. Relative to its sample, this clonotype is medium-sized. Its matching antigen is unknown. The germline V gene encodes CDR1 SGHNT and CDR2 YYREEE (reference sequence). The V and J ends lost 6 bases and 7 bases respectively, with 16 bases between them. The CDR3 has 14 residues.

This receptor was identified in a male donor with early-stage non-small cell lung cancer. The sample here was lung tumor tissue, taken at surgery. The rearrangement links TRBV5-4 to TRBJ2-2; a possible D gene is TRBD2 (6 bases). CDR3 sequence: CASTLDSRGGELFF. CDR3 DNA: TGTGCCAGCACCCTGGACTCGCGGGGCGGGGAGCTGTTTTTT.